The 18 T cell receptor beta chains in this list originate from one sample, sequenced in a study of blood T cell repertoires in COVID-19. Repertoires were generated with immunoSEQ multiplex PCR, while TCRdb's copy carries only in-frame clones and drops some. This sample yields around 280,000 clones, of which around 87% are seen a single time; 1% to 1.5% belongs to the top ten. The sequenced sample was peripheral blood. The receptor source for this set is a man aged 65 to 85 with acute or convalescent COVID-19.

This clone has more than one count but fewer than ten. The rearrangement joins TRBV4-2 to TRBJ1-4, with 8 bases that match TRBD1. CDR3 size: 15 residues. Per the germline V gene, CDR1 is LGHNA and CDR2 is YNFKEQ. The V segment lost 2 bases and the J segment 4 bases; nucleotides outside the gene matches: 3. The CDR3 bases are TGTGCCAGCAGCCAAAACAGGGGGAATAATGAAAAACTGTTTTTT. It yields the protein CASSQNRGNNEKLFF.

The rearrangement joins TRBV5-1 to TRBJ2-3; the match to TRBD2 covers 9 bases. V lost 0 bases to trimming and J lost 5 bases; unmatched junction nucleotides: 4. CDR1 SGHRS and CDR2 YFSETQ come from the germline V gene. The CDR3 has 15 residues. CDR3 bases: TGCGCCAGCAGCTTGGGCGGGGGGGCGGAAGATACGCAGTATTTT. Translation gives CASSLGGGAEDTQYF.

The J gene is TRBJ1-6, the V gene TRBV7-3, with TRBD1 as a possible D gene (6 bases). V shed 10 bases and J shed 7 bases, with 20 bases lying between them. Germline assignment: CDR1 SGHTA and CDR2 FQGTGA. This CDR3 spans 15 amino acids. The CDR3, as DNA: TGTGCCATTAGAGGGGGTCCCCCTTTAAATTCACCCCTCCACTTT. It translates to CAIRGGPPLNSPLHF.

The chain uses TRBV3-1 (or the pseudogene TRBV3-2) and TRBJ2-6; D not certain. The CDR3 length is 17 residues. The germline CDR1 and CDR2 sequences are LGHDT and YNNKEL (reference sequence). V lost 1 base to trimming and J lost 2 bases, with 12 bases between them. In DNA form, the CDR3 reads TGTGCCAGCAGCCAAGGGGCTCACGTTGCTGGGGCCAACGTCCTGACTTTC. Residues: CASSQGAHVAGANVLTF.

The chain links TRBV7-9 to TRBJ1-1, with 9 positions matching TRBD1. Germline V lookup: CDR1 SEHNR, CDR2 FQNEAQ (reference sequence). V was clipped by 2 bases and J by 6 bases; unmatched bases: 4. The CDR3 totals 14 residues. Here the CDR3 reads CASSLSGQGSEAFF. CDR3 DNA sequence: TGTGCCAGCAGCTTATCGGGACAGGGTTCTGAAGCTTTCTTT. Based on the CDR3 plus reference TRBV7-9 and TRBJ1-1, the full variable domain is DTGVSQNPRHKITKRGQNVTFRCDPISEHNRLYWYRQTLGQGPEFLTYFQNEAQLEKSRLLSDRFSAERPKGSFSTLEIQRTEQGDSAMYLCASSLSGQGSEAFFGQGTRLTVV.

The chain employs TRBV18 and TRBJ1-5; D call uncertain. CDR3 length: 16 residues. V lost 3 bases and J 0 bases, leaving 12 bases between the germline ends. Germline V gene data show CDR1 as KGHSH and CDR2 as LQKENI. This CDR3 is CASSPSVPASNQPQHF. CDR3 coding DNA: TGTGCCAGCTCACCCAGCGTTCCTGCTAGCAATCAGCCCCAGCATTTT.

This rearrangement joins TRBV2 to TRBJ1-2, with a weak D call TRBD1 (6 bases). CDR1 SNHLY and CDR2 FYNNEI come from the germline V gene. V was cut by 4 bases and J by 4 bases, with 19 bases left in between. The CDR3 extends over 16 amino acids. CDR3 sequence (DNA): TGTGCCAGCAGTGGAGTTCAGGGGTGGGATGGCTATGGCTACACCTTC. Translating gives CASSGVQGWDGYGYTF.

This clone showed up just once. The chain combines TRBV6-2 or TRBV6-3 with TRBJ2-7, with TRBD1 matching 7 bases. Trimming at V came to 2 bases and at J to 1 base, leaving 5 bases not matched to a gene. Germline V gene sequence: CDR1 MNHEY, CDR2 SVGEGT. The CDR3 consists of 15 residues. In DNA, the CDR3 is TGTGCCAGCAGTTACAAGGGGGCTTTGTCCTACGAGCAGTACTTC. Its translation: CASSYKGALSYEQYF.

The chain recombines TRBV5-1 with TRBJ1-6; tentatively, D is TRBD1 (6 bases). The CDR3 loop spans 14 amino acids. CDR1 SGHRS and CDR2 YFSETQ come from the germline V gene. V was cut by 4 bases and J by 8 bases, with 13 bases left in between. The CDR3: CASSLGDTYSPLHF. For the CDR3, the DNA is TGCGCCAGCAGCCTCGGGGACACTTATTCACCCCTCCACTTT.

The chain joins TRBV18 to TRBJ1-2; D is perhaps TRBD1 (6 bases). The V end lost 6 bases, the J end lost 4 bases, and 18 bases lay between the germline ends. The CDR3 spans 15 residues. Looked up from germline, CDR1 is KGHSH and CDR2 is LQKENI. This CDR3 reads CASSQGQALSYGYTF. The CDR3, as DNA: TGTGCCAGCTCCCAGGGGCAGGCCCTTTCCTATGGCTACACCTTC.

This rearrangement joins TRBV5-1 to TRBJ1-6, with a possible D match to TRBD1 (5 bases). The CDR3 is made up of 13 amino acids. Germline CDR1 is SGHRS and CDR2 is YFSETQ. The V end lost 5 bases, the J end lost 9 bases, and 12 bases lay between the germline ends. The CDR3 loop reads CASSGGVTSPLHF. CDR3 nucleotides: TGCGCCAGCAGTGGGGGGGTCACTTCACCCCTCCACTTT.

The CDR3 here is CATSSQGFEQYF. The CDR3 nucleotides are TGTGCCACCAGCTCCCAGGGGTTCGAGCAGTACTTC. This chain connects TRBV15 to TRBJ2-7; D is possibly TRBD1 (6 bases). This CDR3 has 12 amino acids. Germline CDR1 and CDR2: LNHNV and YYDKDF (reference sequence). V lost 5 bases and J lost 6, with 11 bases in between.

This clone has more than one count but fewer than ten. The rearrangement joins TRBV7-9 to TRBJ1-4; no clear D gene. The V gene lost 1 base and the J gene lost 6 bases, with 9 bases spanning the gap. The CDR3 runs to 14 residues. CDR1 is SEHNR and CDR2 is FQNEAQ in the germline V gene (reference sequence). The CDR3 protein is CASSLVTADEKLFF. The CDR3 DNA is TGTGCCAGCAGCTTAGTTACAGCCGATGAAAAACTGTTTTTT.

The rearrangement uses TRBV5-8 and TRBJ2-7; TRBD1 might be the D (6 bases). Trimming stripped 4 bases from V and 3 bases from J, with 17 bases between. CDR1 is SGHTS and CDR2 is YDEGEE in the germline V gene. The CDR3 runs to 15 residues. The CDR3 DNA reads TGTGCCAGCAGCCCCGTAACAGGGATGGGCTACGAGCAGTACTTC. As protein: CASSPVTGMGYEQYF.

V gene TRBV7-2 combines with J gene TRBJ2-3, with 7 bases identical to TRBD1. This CDR3 contains 15 residues. V was clipped by 5 bases and J by 4 bases; unmatched bases: 9. The germline gives CDR1 SGHTA, CDR2 FQGNSA. The CDR3 spells CASSRRQGDADTQYF. CDR3 coding DNA: TGTGCCAGCAGCCGCCGACAGGGTGACGCAGATACGCAGTATTTT.

In this sample, this clone turned up many times. V usage is TRBV5-5 and J usage is TRBJ1-1; no definite D call. CDR1 and CDR2 from the germline V gene are SGHKS and YYEKEE (reference sequence). V shed 0 bases and J shed 5 bases, with 11 bases lying between them. The CDR3 is 14 amino acids. The CDR3 here is CASSLAGSRTEAFF. CDR3 coding DNA: TGTGCCAGCAGCTTGGCCGGGAGTAGGACTGAAGCTTTCTTT.

The CDR3 spells CASSFQGRTDTQYF. The CDR3 DNA sequence: TGTGCCAGCAGCTTCCAGGGTCGCACAGATACGCAGTATTTT. The chain uses TRBV7-9 and TRBJ2-3, with D possibly TRBD1 on 5 matching bases. Trimming removed 3 bases from V and 1 base from J, with 8 bases in between. This CDR3 contains 14 residues. The germline V gene encodes CDR1 SEHNR and CDR2 FQNEAQ (reference sequence).

In its sample, this clone was seen a few times. The CDR3 DNA is TGTGCCAGCAGTTCAAGACCGGGCAAACAGGGGGCGGCAAATCAGCCCCAGCATTTT. This gives the protein CASSSRPGKQGAANQPQHF. The chain couples TRBV28 to TRBJ1-5; 9 bases match TRBD1. Germline V gives CDR1 MDHEN, CDR2 SYDVKM. The J segment lost 4 bases and the V segment lost 4 bases, leaving 17 bases of the junction unmatched. The CDR3 sequence is 19 residues long.